This entry is about one T cell receptor beta chain. TCRdb's table, derived via immunoSEQ multiplex PCR, lists solely in-frame clones and lacks some. The data show under 60,000 clones, with approximately 87% seen just once and about 5.8% held by the top ten. This specimen comes from a study of blood T cell repertoires in COVID-19. The CDR3 sequence is 15 residues long. Trimming shortened V by 0 bases and J by 4 bases, and 9 bases separated the two germline ends. The germline gives CDR1 SNHLY, CDR2 FYNNEI. Sequencing was carried out using peripheral blood. This chain joins TRBV2 and TRBJ2-2; D may be TRBD2 (6 bases). The receptor comes from a human donor in a cohort sampled during active COVID-19. The DNA for the CDR3 is TGTGCCAGCAGTGAAGCGCGCGGGGCCACCGGGGAGCTGTTTTTT. Translation: CASSEARGATGELFF. The full variable domain, rest sourced from reference TRBV2 and TRBJ2-2, is EPEVTQTPSHQVTQMGQEVILRCVPISNHLYFYWYRQILGQKVEFLVSFYNNEISEKSEIFDDQFSVERPDGSNFTLKIRSTKLEDSAMYFCASSEARGATGELFFGEGSRLTVL.